This TCR beta chain comes out of a study of T cells after yellow fever vaccination. Regarding the study as a whole: A faster peak, day 5 versus 15, was reached by the weaker secondary response.

V shed 5 bases and J 5 bases; nucleotides not matched to a gene: 6. In germline, CDR1 is MGHRA, CDR2 YSYEKL. The CDR3 is 13 amino acids. Universal primer sites and UMIs were introduced during 5'RACE template-switching synthesis of TCR cDNA. In TCRdb, the 5' RACE reads were re-called with MiXCR into one record per CDR3 protein. This sample has over 45,000 distinct CDR3 sequences, with about 5.6% found just once. This clonotype came up many times. The source of this sequence is a man aged 18 to 29 who received the YFV17D yellow fever vaccine. The genes are TRBV4-1 and TRBJ2-7; 7 bases are shared with TRBD1. Sequenced material: PBMCs, either bulk or a sorted T-cell subset (CD4+, CD8+, memory, or dextramer-sorted; not recorded which), taken on the day of the yellow fever booster vaccination. CDR3 sequence (DNA): TGCGCCAGCAGCTATAGACAGGGTGACGAGCAGTACGTC. Translation: CASSYRQGDEQYV.